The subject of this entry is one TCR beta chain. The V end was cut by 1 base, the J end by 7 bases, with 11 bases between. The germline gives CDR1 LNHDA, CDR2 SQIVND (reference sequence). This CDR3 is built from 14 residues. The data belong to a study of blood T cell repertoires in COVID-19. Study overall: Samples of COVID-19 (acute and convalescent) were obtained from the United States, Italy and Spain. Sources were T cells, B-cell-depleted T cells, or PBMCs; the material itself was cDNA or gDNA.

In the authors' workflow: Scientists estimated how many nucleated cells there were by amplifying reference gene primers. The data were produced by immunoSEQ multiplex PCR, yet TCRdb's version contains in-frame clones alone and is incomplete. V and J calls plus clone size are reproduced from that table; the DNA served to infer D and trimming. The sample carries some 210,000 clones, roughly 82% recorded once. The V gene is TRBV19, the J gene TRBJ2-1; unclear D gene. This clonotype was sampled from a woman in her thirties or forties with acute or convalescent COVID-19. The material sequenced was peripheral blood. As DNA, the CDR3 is TGTGCCAGTAGTATAGGTCCAGTACGAAATGAGCAGTTCTTC. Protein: CASSIGPVRNEQFF. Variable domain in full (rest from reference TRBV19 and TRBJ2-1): DGGITQSPKYLFRKEGQNVTLSCEQNLNHDAMYWYRQDPGQGLRLIYYSQIVNDFQKGDIAEGYSVSREKKESFPLTVTSAQKNPTAFYLCASSIGPVRNEQFFGPGTRLTVL.